This T cell receptor beta chain is drawn from a study of OX40 agonist ivuxolimab in advanced cancers. Whole-study findings and limits: At 0.1 to 3.0 mg/kg, clonal expansion of CD4+ and CD8+ blood T cells had occurred by week 6.

This clone was seen more than once but under ten times. Antigen: not known. Researchers took blood at baseline, on cycle 4 day 1, and on cycle 7 day 1. Germline values: CDR1 MNHEY, CDR2 SMNVEV (reference sequence). V shed 5 bases and J 6 bases; nucleotides not matched to a gene: 10. The CDR3 sequence is 15 residues long. The table came from immunoSEQ multiplex PCR; TCRdb's copy has only in-frame clones and leaves some out. Here the sample spans fewer than 50,000 clones, more than 75% being singletons. This sample comprised CD4+ or CD8+ T cells sorted from blood, obtained in a trial of the OX40 agonist ivuxolimab. The V and J genes are TRBV27 and TRBJ2-1; 7 positions match TRBD1. The clonotype was recovered from an adult with an advanced solid tumor such as melanoma, head and neck, liver or kidney cancer. Written as DNA, the CDR3 is TGTGCCAGCAGTACACCGGACAGGCCGGGCAATGAGCAGTTCTTC. Its protein product is CASSTPDRPGNEQFF.